One and the same sample provided the 18 T cell receptor beta chains below, sequenced in a study of shared clonotypes between healthy human individuals. The repertoire was sequenced with immunoSEQ multiplex PCR; TCRdb's copy has only in-frame clones and lacks some. Among about 2,500,000 clones, 85% to 95% were seen once, and the ten largest hold roughly 0.14%. The material sequenced was naive CD4+ T cells sorted from blood. Described subset: CD45RA+ positively selected. The origin of the receptors is a man between 18 and 35 years old in good health.

CDR3 nucleotides: TGTGCCAGCAGCCATGCCCCATCTGGAAACACCATATATTTT. Translating it yields CASSHAPSGNTIYF. The chain joins TRBV11-3 to TRBJ1-3; D gene ambiguous. The CDR3 spans 14 residues. The V and J ends lost 5 bases and 1 base respectively, with 9 bases between them. Germline V gene data show CDR1 as SGHNT and CDR2 as YENEEA.

V gene TRBV7-2 combines with J gene TRBJ2-3; D remains unclear. The CDR3 has 12 residues. Per germline, CDR1 SGHTA and CDR2 FQGNSA. V was cut by 2 bases and J by 8 bases, with 8 bases left in between. The CDR3 bases are TGTGCCAGCAGCTTATATTTGGGTACGCAGTATTTT. Encoded protein: CASSLYLGTQYF.

This chain joins TRBV27 and TRBJ2-1; 8 nucleotides line up with TRBD1. Germline V gives CDR1 MNHEY, CDR2 SMNVEV (reference sequence). CDR3 length: 14 amino acids. J lost 7 bases, V lost 4 bases, and 6 bases had no gene match. The CDR3 coding sequence is TGTGCCAGCAGTTACGACAGGGGAGTAAATGAGCAGTTCTTC. Protein sequence: CASSYDRGVNEQFF.

V gene TRBV6-5 combines with J gene TRBJ1-3; 8 bases fit TRBD1. After removal of 8 bases from V and 4 bases from J, the junction contained 4 bases not matched to a gene. The CDR3 runs to 13 residues. The germline V gene has CDR1 MNHEY and CDR2 SVGAGI. The CDR3 region is CASGRTGGNTIYF. CDR3 bases: TGTGCCAGCGGACGGACAGGGGGAAACACCATATATTTT.

This sequence joins TRBV11-3 and TRBJ2-4; 9 positions match TRBD1. With 5 bases clipped from V and 6 bases from J, the junction kept 11 bases outside the gene matches. Germline V lookup: CDR1 SGHNT, CDR2 YENEEA. The CDR3 is 16 residues long. The CDR3 is CASSRTGGSGGNIQYF. For the CDR3, the DNA is TGTGCCAGCAGCCGCACAGGGGGCTCGGGCGGAAACATTCAGTACTTC.

The rearrangement links TRBV18 to TRBJ1-2; TRBD1 agrees at 9 bases. The CDR3 has 17 residues. Germline values: CDR1 KGHSH, CDR2 LQKENI. V gave up 6 bases and J gave up 1 base; unmatched junction bases: 12. CDR3 residues: CASSSPGQGGINYGYTF. Here the CDR3 DNA reads TGTGCCAGCTCTAGCCCGGGACAGGGAGGAATTAACTATGGCTACACCTTC.

V gene TRBV28 combines with J gene TRBJ2-7, with D possibly being TRBD1 (6 bases). From germline, CDR1 is MDHEN and CDR2 SYDVKM. There are 14 residues in the CDR3. V lost 5 bases and J 0 bases, leaving 11 bases between the germline ends. The DNA of the CDR3 is TGTGCCAGCAGTATAGGACAGAGCTCCTACGAGCAGTACTTC. It yields the protein CASSIGQSSYEQYF.

V usage is TRBV6-1 and J usage is TRBJ2-7; TRBD2 might be the D (6 bases). Germline lookup yields CDR1 MNHNS and CDR2 SASEGT. The V and J ends lost 8 bases and 3 bases respectively, with 20 bases between them. The CDR3 has 15 residues. CDR3 amino acids: CASRLVEGEHYEQYF. In DNA form, the CDR3 reads TGTGCCAGCCGCCTCGTGGAGGGAGAACACTACGAGCAGTACTTC.

This clone has a handful of counts. V is TRBV5-1 and J is TRBJ1-1; D remains ambiguous. In germline, CDR1 is SGHRS, CDR2 YFSETQ. Trimming pared 4 bases from V and 1 base from J, leaving 14 bases between. CDR3 length equals 15 residues. CDR3 region: CASSTGRLTNTEAFF. CDR3 nucleotides: TGCGCCAGCAGCACTGGACGTCTTACGAACACTGAAGCTTTCTTT.

This rearrangement joins TRBV4-3 to TRBJ1-6, with unresolved D. This CDR3 contains 15 residues. Trimming removed 0 bases at V and 7 bases at J, with 10 bases between. The V gene's germline CDR1 is LGHNA and CDR2 YSLEER. The CDR3 sequence: CASSQDAGVNSPLHF. CDR3 DNA sequence: TGCGCCAGCAGCCAAGATGCCGGGGTCAATTCACCCCTCCACTTT.

This rearrangement joins TRBV4-1 to TRBJ2-1, with D perhaps matching TRBD1 or TRBD2 (6 bases each). V gave up 3 bases and J gave up 7 bases, with 16 bases separating them. The CDR3 length is 15 residues. Germline assignment: CDR1 MGHRA and CDR2 YSYEKL. The CDR3 bases are TGCGCCAGCAGCCAGGGCGGGCGGAGGGGGAATGAGCAGTTCTTC. This encodes CASSQGGRRGNEQFF.

Comment on this clone: Other DNA variants within this sample encode the same CDR3. The chain is built from TRBV19 and TRBJ1-1; D is perhaps TRBD1 (6 bases). Trimming removed 2 bases at V and 0 bases at J, with 7 bases between. This CDR3 has 14 amino acids. Germline CDR1 LNHDA, CDR2 SQIVND (reference sequence). CDR3 coding DNA: TGTGCCAGTAGTATACAGGGGTTGAACACTGAAGCTTTCTTT. Its translation is CASSIQGLNTEAFF. The full variable domain, with the rest looked up from reference TRBV19 and TRBJ1-1, is DGGITQSPKYLFRKEGQNVTLSCEQNLNHDAMYWYRQDPGQGLRLIYYSQIVNDFQKGDIAEGYSVSREKKESFPLTVTSAQKNPTAFYLCASSIQGLNTEAFFGQGTRLTVV.

The V call is TRBV19, the J call TRBJ2-3; 15 nucleotides line up with TRBD2. CDR1 LNHDA and CDR2 SQIVND come from the germline V gene (reference sequence). This CDR3 has 18 residues. J was trimmed by 0 bases and V by 5 bases; bases with no gene match: 6. The CDR3 coding sequence is TGTGCCAGTAGTCCAGGACTAGCGGGGGGGACCAGCACAGATACGCAGTATTTT. It specifies CASSPGLAGGTSTDTQYF.

V is TRBV5-1 and J is TRBJ1-2; no definite D call. V lost 0 bases, J lost 3 bases, and 9 bases lay in between. Looked up from germline, CDR1 is SGHRS and CDR2 is YFSETQ. The CDR3 sequence is 14 residues long. CDR3 residues: CASSLGAEDYGYTF. The CDR3 coding sequence is TGCGCCAGCAGCTTGGGGGCAGAAGACTATGGCTACACCTTC.

V and J are TRBV10-1 and TRBJ2-2; no clear D gene. Deletions cut 11 bases from V and 0 bases from J, with 19 bases between. Germline V CDR1 and CDR2: WNHNN, SYGVQD (reference sequence). This CDR3 is 16 amino acids long. CDR3 bases: TGCGCCTGTCTCAAAAAGGCCGCGGCGAACACCGGGGAGCTGTTTTTT. It codes for CACLKKAAANTGELFF.

The table lists this clone with a count of one. The rearrangement links TRBV10-3 to TRBJ1-2, with D possibly matching TRBD1 (5 bases). The ends were cut back, 4 bases at V and 1 base at J, with 13 bases in the middle. This CDR3 is built from 15 residues. Germline assignment: CDR1 ENHRY and CDR2 SYGVKD. Here the CDR3 DNA reads TGTGCCATCAGTGCTGGGACGGTGAATAACTATGGCTACACCTTC. Translation gives CAISAGTVNNYGYTF.

This clone was detected once. This chain links TRBV19 with TRBJ1-5; D is undetermined. CDR3 length equals 14 residues. With 7 bases removed from V and 5 bases from J, the gap between germline ends came to 15 bases. CDR1 and CDR2 (germline): LNHDA, SQIVND (reference sequence). This chain's CDR3 is CASKPAGSDQPQHF. Written as DNA, the CDR3 is TGTGCCAGTAAACCGGCAGGATCTGATCAGCCCCAGCATTTT.

This chain connects TRBV2 to TRBJ1-4; D unclear. The CDR3 totals 15 residues. Trimming left V 2 bases short and J 7 bases short, with 14 bases between. Germline V gene data show CDR1 as SNHLY and CDR2 as FYNNEI. CDR3 in amino acids: CASSERRPRSEKLFF. The DNA of the CDR3 is TGTGCCAGCAGTGAACGGCGGCCAAGGAGTGAAAAACTGTTTTTT.